This T cell receptor (beta chain) appears in the sequencing data of a study of T cell responses to AZD1222 COVID-19 vaccine. Study-wide points: Most donors were white British and more were female, and clonal diversity was possibly underestimated.

Germline CDR1 and CDR2: SNHLY and FYNNEI. Trimming took 2 bases from V and 8 from J, leaving 13 bases between them. This CDR3 has 14 amino acids. The assay was immunoSEQ multiplex PCR, and TCRdb's table has in-frame clones only and misses some. The profile shows under 85,000 clones, around 90% of them singletons. This clone occurred once. What it binds is not known. The material sequenced was peripheral blood, taken on day 0 of AZD1222 vaccination. The sequence derives from an adult in good health. The chain joins TRBV2 to TRBJ2-1; D ambiguous. CDR3: CASSELAVFDEQFF. Written as DNA, the CDR3 is TGTGCCAGCAGTGAACTGGCGGTATTCGATGAGCAGTTCTTC. Filled out from reference TRBV2 and TRBJ2-1, the complete variable domain reads EPEVTQTPSHQVTQMGQEVILRCVPISNHLYFYWYRQILGQKVEFLVSFYNNEISEKSEIFDDQFSVERPDGSNFTLKIRSTKLEDSAMYFCASSELAVFDEQFFGPGTRLTVL.